A single TCR beta chain is shown here with its context. Antigen specificity is unknown. This sample is part of a study of blood T cells in healthy people across ages. Study findings and constraints: Getting older went along with TCR beta diversity per million T cells dropping roughly linearly.

For the second PCR, which ran for about 6 to 11 cycles, a sample-barcoded 5' primer and a J-beta primer mix were used. MiXCR, run by TCRdb on the 5' RACE reads, gives a single entry per CDR3 protein. Of roughly 1.4 million distinct CDR3 sequences listed, roughly 64% are singletons. Each donor supplied roughly 9 milliliters of peripheral blood. Per sample, extraction of total RNA gave at least 5.5 micrograms in every case. The V gene's germline CDR1 is LNHNV and CDR2 YYDKDF (reference sequence). V lost 1 base, J lost 4 bases, and 3 bases stayed unmatched. The CDR3 runs to 16 residues. The receptor was derived from a man aged 18 to 29 in good health. V is TRBV15 and J is TRBJ2-1, with 11 nucleotides matching TRBD2. The sequenced sample consisted of blood. The CDR3 spells CATSRGLAGPYNEQFF. CDR3 nucleotides: TGTGCCACCAGCAGAGGACTAGCGGGACCATACAATGAGCAGTTCTTC.